The 27 T cell receptor beta chains in this list originate from one sample, sequenced in a study of blood T cell repertoires in COVID-19. Profiled with immunoSEQ multiplex PCR; TCRdb holds only in-frame clones, not every one. The top ten clones hold 2.7% of a sample with some 68,000 clones, around 89% of them seen once. Sequenced sample: peripheral blood. These receptors all come from a man aged 45 to 65 with acute or convalescent COVID-19.

The rearrangement links TRBV7-9 to TRBJ1-5; D call uncertain. The germline V gene encodes CDR1 SEHNR and CDR2 FQNEAQ (reference sequence). The CDR3 has 12 residues. Trimming pared 5 bases from V and 3 bases from J, leaving 5 bases between. Here the CDR3 DNA reads TGTGCCAGCAGCCAGGTCAATCAGCCCCAGCATTTT. This sequence encodes CASSQVNQPQHF.

The chain couples TRBV28 to TRBJ1-5; D is ambiguous. The CDR3 extends over 16 amino acids. V dropped 7 bases and J dropped 6 bases, with 22 bases sitting between them. Germline V lookup: CDR1 MDHEN, CDR2 SYDVKM. CDR3 in amino acids: CASNPRPRAGSQPQHF. The CDR3 DNA reads as TGTGCCAGCAACCCTAGACCGAGAGCGGGGAGTCAGCCCCAGCATTTT. Drawing the rest from reference TRBV28 and TRBJ1-5, the complete variable domain is DVKVTQSSRYLVKRTGEKVFLECVQDMDHENMFWYRQDPGLGLRLIYFSYDVKMKEKGDIPEGYSVSREKKERFSLILESASTNQTSMYLCASNPRPRAGSQPQHFGDGTRLSIL.

This clone was detected only once. CDR3 loop: CASSPARGLTDTQYF. CDR3 bases: TGTGCCAGCAGTCCGGCCAGGGGCCTCACAGATACGCAGTATTTT. The chain employs TRBV28 and TRBJ2-3; a weak D match, TRBD1 (6 bases). V was shortened by 5 bases and J by 2 bases, with 14 bases between the two germline ends. The CDR3 runs to 15 residues. Per germline, CDR1 MDHEN and CDR2 SYDVKM.

This rearrangement joins TRBV9 to TRBJ1-3; 9 nucleotides agree with TRBD1. This CDR3 is 15 amino acids long. The junction had 3 bases not matched to a gene; V was cut back by 1 base and J by 4 bases. Germline CDR1 SGDLS, CDR2 YYNGEE. The CDR3 bases are TGTGCCAGCAGCGTACACAGGGGGCTCGGAAACACCATATATTTT. It specifies CASSVHRGLGNTIYF. Combining the CDR3 with reference TRBV9 and TRBJ1-3 gives the whole variable domain DSGVTQTPKHLITATGQRVTLRCSPRSGDLSVYWYQQSLDQGLQFLIQYYNGEERAKGNILERFSAQQFPDLHSELNLSSLELGDSALYFCASSVHRGLGNTIYFGEGSWLTVV.

The chain recombines TRBV7-2 with TRBJ2-2, with D maybe TRBD2 (5 bases). The germline V and J ends were trimmed by 5 bases and 0 bases, with 13 bases remaining between them. This CDR3 has 16 amino acids. Germline CDR1 is SGHTA and CDR2 is FQGNSA. This CDR3 reads CASSPRLLANTGELFF. The CDR3 nucleotides are TGTGCCAGCAGCCCAAGGTTACTAGCGAACACCGGGGAGCTGTTTTTT.

V is TRBV30 and J is TRBJ1-1, with 7 positions matching TRBD1. The CDR3 runs 16 residues. Per the germline V gene, CDR1 is GTSNPN and CDR2 is SVGIG (reference sequence). After removal of 2 bases from V and 0 bases from J, the junction contained 9 bases not matched to a gene. The CDR3 DNA follows: TGTGCCTGGAGTTCGGCAGGGGGTATACTGAACACTGAAGCTTTCTTT. Protein: CAWSSAGGILNTEAFF.

This chain joins TRBV7-2 and TRBJ1-3, with D uncertain. V lost 0 bases and J lost 9, with 9 bases in between. Germline V gives CDR1 SGHTA, CDR2 FQGNSA. The CDR3 is made up of 13 amino acids. The CDR3: CASSLATSGTIYF. The CDR3 DNA is TGTGCCAGCAGCTTAGCCACAAGTGGCACCATATATTTT.

The V gene is TRBV10-3, the J gene TRBJ1-4, with a possible D match to TRBD1 (5 bases). CDR3 length: 14 residues. In germline, CDR1 is ENHRY, CDR2 SYGVKD. Trimming removed 4 bases from V and 1 base from J, with 7 bases in between. Here the CDR3 DNA reads TGTGCCATCAGTGTGGGGGGAACTAATGAAAAACTGTTTTTT. It specifies CAISVGGTNEKLFF.

The chain joins TRBV6-5 to TRBJ2-7; D might be TRBD1 (7 bases). Germline loops: CDR1 MNHEY, CDR2 SVGAGI. This CDR3 has 16 residues. The ends were cut back, 2 bases at V and 3 bases at J, with 17 bases in the middle. The CDR3 spells CASSYGSGGTVYEQYF. The CDR3 coding sequence is TGTGCCAGCAGTTACGGTTCGGGCGGGACAGTCTACGAGCAGTACTTC.

This chain links TRBV19 with TRBJ1-6; maybe TRBD1 (5 bases). This CDR3 has 15 amino acids. Germline CDR1 and CDR2: LNHDA and SQIVND (reference sequence). With 6 bases removed from V and 4 bases from J, the gap between germline ends came to 13 bases. The CDR3 is CASSPSGTYNSPLHF. The CDR3 DNA follows: TGTGCCAGTAGCCCCAGCGGGACTTATAATTCACCCCTCCACTTT.

V is TRBV25-1 and J is TRBJ2-3; TRBD2 matches at 12 bases. The CDR3 sequence is 14 residues long. V shed 8 bases, J shed 5 bases, and the junction held 5 bases outside the gene matches. Germline loops: CDR1 MGHDK, CDR2 SYGVNS. In nucleotides, the CDR3 is TGTGCCAGCGGACTAGCGGGATCTGGAGATACGCAGTATTTT. It translates to CASGLAGSGDTQYF.

The chain couples TRBV12-5 to TRBJ2-3, with D maybe TRBD1 (6 bases). This CDR3 comprises 13 residues. The germline V gene has CDR1 LGHNT and CDR2 FRNRAP. V lost 5 bases and J lost 3, with 9 bases in between. The CDR3 loop is CASGGQRTDTQYF. CDR3 coding DNA: TGTGCTAGTGGTGGACAGAGAACAGATACGCAGTATTTT.

V gene TRBV5-4 combines with J gene TRBJ1-3; no definite D call. Trimming removed 4 bases at V and 2 bases at J, with 16 bases between. Germline-derived CDR1 and CDR2 are SGHNT and YYREEE (reference sequence). CDR3 length equals 16 residues. For the CDR3, the DNA is TGTGCCAGCAGCCCCTCGGGAGGAACCGCTGGAAACACCATATATTTT. Its translation is CASSPSGGTAGNTIYF.

The chain carries TRBV7-9 and TRBJ2-1, with TRBD2 identical over 13 bases. The CDR3 is 15 amino acids. V lost 1 base to trimming and J lost 8 bases; unmatched junction nucleotides: 2. CDR1 and CDR2 (germline): SEHNR, FQNEAQ (reference sequence). CDR3 nucleotide sequence: TGTGCCAGCAGCTTAGGGACTAGCGGGGGCGATGAGCAGTTCTTC. Amino acid sequence: CASSLGTSGGDEQFF.

This clone was found a few times. The gene calls are TRBV6-5 and TRBJ1-6; unclear D gene. V lost 5 bases, J lost 10 bases, and 15 bases lay in between. The CDR3 runs to 14 residues. CDR1 and CDR2 from the germline V gene are MNHEY and SVGAGI. The CDR3 bases are TGTGCCAGCAGTAACAGCGGCCTAGGGTCACCCCTCCACTTT. The encoded protein is CASSNSGLGSPLHF.

The gene calls are TRBV18 and TRBJ1-5, with 9 positions matching TRBD1. V lost 3 bases to trimming and J lost 7 bases; unmatched junction nucleotides: 7. This CDR3 is built from 15 residues. The germline CDR1 and CDR2 sequences are KGHSH and LQKENI. CDR3 DNA sequence: TGTGCCAGCTCACCGCGGGACAGGGTAAACCAGCCCCAGCATTTT. It specifies CASSPRDRVNQPQHF.

The chain uses TRBV13 and TRBJ2-7, with TRBD1 as a possible D gene (6 bases). V was clipped by 2 bases and J by 1 base, with 9 bases between them. This CDR3 contains 14 residues. The germline V gene has CDR1 PRHDT and CDR2 FYEKMQ (reference sequence). DNA of the CDR3: TGTGCCAGCAGCTTAAACGACAGGTCCTACGAGCAGTACGTC. Protein product: CASSLNDRSYEQYV.

The table lists this clone with a few counts. The chain recombines TRBV7-3 with TRBJ1-2; 7 positions match TRBD1. The CDR3 runs to 13 residues. Trimming at V came to 4 bases and at J to 6 bases, leaving 5 bases not matched to a gene. Germline lookup yields CDR1 SGHTA and CDR2 FQGTGA. The CDR3 reads CASSSTGEDGYTF. DNA of the CDR3: TGTGCCAGCAGCTCTACAGGGGAGGATGGCTACACCTTC. Complete variable domain (other parts from reference TRBV7-3 and TRBJ1-2): GAGVSQTPSNKVTEKGKYVELRCDPISGHTALYWYRQSLGQGPEFLIYFQGTGAADDSGLPNDRFFAVRPEGSVSTLKIQRTERGDSAVYLCASSSTGEDGYTFGSGTRLTVV.

The chain employs TRBV30 and TRBJ1-6; 8 bases align to TRBD1. Germline V CDR1 and CDR2: GTSNPN, SVGIG (reference sequence). The V and J ends lost 2 bases and 0 bases, in that order; junction bases with no gene match: 6. There are 17 residues in the CDR3. The CDR3 bases are TGTGCCTGGAGTAAACGGACAGGGAGCTCCTATAATTCACCCCTCCACTTT. As protein: CAWSKRTGSSYNSPLHF.

On this clone: Without the conserved terminal phenylalanine or tryptophan, this CDR3 likely stems from a read error. The DNA is left out, because the CDR3 cannot be placed on it with certainty; the CDR3 is given as TCRdb lists it. V and J are TRBV1 and TRBJ2-7; the table's D gene call, TRBD1, was not cross checked with the DNA. TRBV1 is recorded as a pseudogene. The CDR3 has 12 residues if both end residues are counted. The CDR3 spells CTSSKTTRTGAP.

The J gene is TRBJ2-2, the V gene TRBV7-9, with 12 bases matching TRBD1. Germline V gives CDR1 SEHNR, CDR2 FQNEAQ (reference sequence). The CDR3 has 17 amino acids. J lost 4 bases, V lost 5 bases, and 8 bases had no gene match. The CDR3 sequence: CASSHSGQGAGTGELFF. The CDR3 bases are TGTGCCAGCAGCCATTCGGGACAGGGGGCCGGCACCGGGGAGCTGTTTTTT.

This rearrangement joins TRBV6-5 to TRBJ2-2, with D maybe TRBD2 (7 bases). Germline CDR1 reads MNHEY; CDR2 reads SVGAGI. CDR3 length: 14 residues. V was pared by 10 bases and J by 0 bases, with 12 bases between. The chain's CDR3 is CATGGQPNTGELFF. In nucleotides, the CDR3 is TGTGCCACGGGGGGACAACCGAACACCGGGGAGCTGTTTTTT.

The V and J genes are TRBV18 and TRBJ2-7; 9 bases match TRBD1. Trimming removed 2 bases from V and 6 bases from J; junction bases left unmatched: 11. Germline values: CDR1 KGHSH, CDR2 LQKENI. This CDR3 has 16 residues. The CDR3 loop is CASSPVGTGPAVEQYV. The CDR3 DNA follows: TGTGCCAGCTCACCAGTAGGGACAGGGCCTGCTGTCGAGCAGTACGTC.

The V and J genes are TRBV6-5 and TRBJ1-3; perhaps TRBD1 as D (6 bases). Germline lookup yields CDR1 MNHEY and CDR2 SVGAGI. V lost 2 bases and J lost 10, with 18 bases in between. The CDR3 sequence is 15 residues long. The CDR3 reads CASSYGLAGQGTIYF. The CDR3 DNA reads TGTGCCAGCAGTTACGGGCTGGCAGGCCAGGGGACCATATATTTT.

The chain recombines TRBV5-6 with TRBJ1-1; D gene ambiguous. This CDR3 contains 15 residues. V lost 1 base and J 11 bases, leaving 21 bases between the germline ends. The germline V gene encodes CDR1 SGHDT and CDR2 YYEEEE. The CDR3 DNA reads as TGTGCCAGCAGCTTGCAAATCACAGCCTCAGGATTGGCTTTCTTT. The encoded protein is CASSLQITASGLAFF.

V usage is TRBV11-3 and J usage is TRBJ1-2; D remains ambiguous. Germline CDR1 and CDR2: SGHNT and YENEEA. The V end was cut by 1 base, the J end by 0 bases, with 3 bases between. The CDR3 is 13 amino acids. CDR3 region: CASSLAANYGYTF. The CDR3 DNA follows: TGTGCCAGCAGCTTAGCGGCTAACTATGGCTACACCTTC.

The chain combines TRBV12-3 or TRBV12-4 with TRBJ1-1; a possible D gene is TRBD1 (5 bases). The CDR3 has 13 amino acids. V lost 6 bases and J lost 11, with 19 bases in between. CDR3 DNA sequence: TGTGCCAGCAGGTATGCCGCTTTGTCAGGGGCTTTCTTT. Encoded protein: CASRYAALSGAFF.